The T cell receptor beta chain described here comes from a study of T cells in Graves' hyperthyroidism and ophthalmopathy. CDR3 size: 14 residues. The V end lost 3 bases, the J end lost 2 bases, and 9 bases lay between the germline ends. RNA transcripts yielded amplified TCR beta CDR3 regions. HTBI primers were employed in a first-round RT-PCR of the TCR CDR3. TCRdb reanalysed the multiplex PCR reads using MiXCR and keeps one entry per CDR3 protein. This sample has about 680,000 distinct CDR3 sequences; 30% to 40% occur once, and the top ten carry around 30%. The sequence was collected from a woman aged 40 to 50 with Graves' hyperthyroidism. The rearrangement joins TRBV12-3 or TRBV12-4 to TRBJ2-3; D is unclear. Sequencing was carried out using blood. CDR3 sequence: CASSFVSATDTQYF. The CDR3 region has the DNA TGTGCCAGCAGTTTTGTCTCGGCCACAGATACGCAGTATTTT.